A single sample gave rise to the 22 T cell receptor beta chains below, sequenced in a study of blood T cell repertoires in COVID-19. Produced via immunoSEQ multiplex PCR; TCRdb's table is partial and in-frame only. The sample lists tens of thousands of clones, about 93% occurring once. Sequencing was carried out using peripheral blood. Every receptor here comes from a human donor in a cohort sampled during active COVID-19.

The CDR3 is CASSSRRVTFEDGYTF. Written as DNA, the CDR3 is TGTGCCAGCAGCTCCCGACGGGTTACCTTTGAGGATGGCTACACCTTC. This chain joins TRBV7-8 and TRBJ1-2, with D uncertain. The germline V gene encodes CDR1 SGHVS and CDR2 FQNEAQ. The CDR3 consists of 16 residues. Trimming removed 4 bases at V and 6 bases at J, with 21 bases between.

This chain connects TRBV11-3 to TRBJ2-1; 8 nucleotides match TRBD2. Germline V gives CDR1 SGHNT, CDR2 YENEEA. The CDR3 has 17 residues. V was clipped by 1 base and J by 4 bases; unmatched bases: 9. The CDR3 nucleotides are TGTGCCAGCAGCTTAGGGACCTCGGGACTAGTTTACAATGAGCAGTTCTTC. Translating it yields CASSLGTSGLVYNEQFF.

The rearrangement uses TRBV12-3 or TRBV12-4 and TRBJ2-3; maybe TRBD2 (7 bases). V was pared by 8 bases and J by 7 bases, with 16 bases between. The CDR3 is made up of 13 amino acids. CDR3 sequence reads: CASDIGGGHTQYF. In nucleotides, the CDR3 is TGTGCCAGCGATATTGGCGGGGGCCATACGCAGTATTTT.

The CDR3 DNA is TGTGCCAGCAGCCAAGATAGGGAGGATGAGCAGTTCTTC. This sequence encodes CASSQDREDEQFF. The J gene is TRBJ2-1, the V gene TRBV3-1 (or the pseudogene TRBV3-2), with D possibly matching TRBD2 (6 bases). The CDR3 totals 13 residues. Germline CDR1 and CDR2: LGHDT and YNNKEL (reference sequence). Trimming cost V 0 bases and J 8 bases, with 8 bases left between them.

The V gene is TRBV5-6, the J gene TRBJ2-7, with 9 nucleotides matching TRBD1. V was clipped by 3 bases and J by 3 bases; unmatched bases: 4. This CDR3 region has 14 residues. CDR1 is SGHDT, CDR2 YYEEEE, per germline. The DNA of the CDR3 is TGTGCCAGCAGCTGGGGACAGGGCTACTACGAGCAGTACTTC. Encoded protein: CASSWGQGYYEQYF.

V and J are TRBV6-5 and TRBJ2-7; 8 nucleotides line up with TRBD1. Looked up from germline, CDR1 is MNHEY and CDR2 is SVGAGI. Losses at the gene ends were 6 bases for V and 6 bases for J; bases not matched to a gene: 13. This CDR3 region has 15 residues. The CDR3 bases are TGTGCCAGCAGGGACGGCGGAGGACAGGGTCGCGAGCAGTACTTC. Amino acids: CASRDGGGQGREQYF.

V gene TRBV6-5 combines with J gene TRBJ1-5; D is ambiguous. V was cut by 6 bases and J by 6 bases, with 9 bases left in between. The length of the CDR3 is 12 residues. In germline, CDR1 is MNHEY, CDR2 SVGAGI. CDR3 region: CASRPTIQPQHF. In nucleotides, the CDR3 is TGTGCCAGCAGGCCCACAATTCAGCCCCAGCATTTT.

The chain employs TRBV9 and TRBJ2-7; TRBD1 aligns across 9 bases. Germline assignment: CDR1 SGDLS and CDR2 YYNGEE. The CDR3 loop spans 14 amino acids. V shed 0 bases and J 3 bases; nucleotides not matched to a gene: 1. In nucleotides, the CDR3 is TGTGCCAGCAGCGTAGGACAGGGGGTCTACGAGCAGTACTTC. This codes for CASSVGQGVYEQYF. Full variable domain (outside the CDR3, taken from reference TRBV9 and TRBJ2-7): DSGVTQTPKHLITATGQRVTLRCSPRSGDLSVYWYQQSLDQGLQFLIQYYNGEERAKGNILERFSAQQFPDLHSELNLSSLELGDSALYFCASSVGQGVYEQYFGPGTRLTVT.

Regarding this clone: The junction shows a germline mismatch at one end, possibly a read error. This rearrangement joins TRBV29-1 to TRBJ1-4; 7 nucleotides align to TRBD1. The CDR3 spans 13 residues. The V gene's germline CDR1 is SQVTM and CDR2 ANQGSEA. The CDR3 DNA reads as TGCAGCGCTGAACAGGGGTTGGAGGAAAAACTGTTTTTT. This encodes CSAEQGLEEKLFF.

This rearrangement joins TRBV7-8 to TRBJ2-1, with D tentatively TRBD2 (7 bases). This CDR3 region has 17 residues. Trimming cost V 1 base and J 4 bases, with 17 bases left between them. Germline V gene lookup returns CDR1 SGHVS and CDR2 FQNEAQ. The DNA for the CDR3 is TGTGCCAGCAGCTTAGTAGGGCGGGGGCCTCCTTACAATGAGCAGTTCTTC. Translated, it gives CASSLVGRGPPYNEQFF.

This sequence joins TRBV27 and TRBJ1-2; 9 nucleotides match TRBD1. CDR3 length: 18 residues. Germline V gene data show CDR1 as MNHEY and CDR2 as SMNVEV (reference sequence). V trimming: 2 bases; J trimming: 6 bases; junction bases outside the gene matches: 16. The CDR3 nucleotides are TGTGCCAGCAGTTTACACCGGGACAGGGTGAGACGACACAATGGCTACACCTTC. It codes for CASSLHRDRVRRHNGYTF.

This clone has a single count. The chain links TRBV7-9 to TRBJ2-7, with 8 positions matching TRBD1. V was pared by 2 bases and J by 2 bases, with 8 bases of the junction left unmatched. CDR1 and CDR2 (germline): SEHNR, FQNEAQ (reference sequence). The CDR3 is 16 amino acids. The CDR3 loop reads CASSLNWTGTPYEQYF. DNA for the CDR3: TGTGCCAGCAGCTTAAATTGGACAGGGACTCCCTACGAGCAGTACTTC. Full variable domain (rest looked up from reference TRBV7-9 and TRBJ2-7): DTGVSQNPRHKITKRGQNVTFRCDPISEHNRLYWYRQTLGQGPEFLTYFQNEAQLEKSRLLSDRFSAERPKGSFSTLEIQRTEQGDSAMYLCASSLNWTGTPYEQYFGPGTRLTVT.

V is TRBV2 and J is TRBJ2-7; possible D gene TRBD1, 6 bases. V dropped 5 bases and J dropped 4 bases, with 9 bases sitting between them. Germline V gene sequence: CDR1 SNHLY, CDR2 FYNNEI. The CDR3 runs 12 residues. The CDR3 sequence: CASSTQGYEQYF. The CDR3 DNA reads TGTGCCAGCAGTACCCAGGGGTACGAGCAGTACTTC.

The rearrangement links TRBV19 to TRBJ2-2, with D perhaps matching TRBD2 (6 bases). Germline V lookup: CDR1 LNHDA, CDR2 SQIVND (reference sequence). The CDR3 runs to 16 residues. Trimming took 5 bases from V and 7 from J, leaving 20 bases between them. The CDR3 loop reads CASSGEEGGWVGELFF. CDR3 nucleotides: TGTGCCAGTAGTGGCGAGGAGGGAGGATGGGTCGGGGAGCTGTTTTTT.

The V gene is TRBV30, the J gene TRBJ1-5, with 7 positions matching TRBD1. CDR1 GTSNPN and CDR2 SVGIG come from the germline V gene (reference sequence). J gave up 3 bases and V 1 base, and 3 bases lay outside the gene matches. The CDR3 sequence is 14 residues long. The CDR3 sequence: CAWSETGNNQPQHF. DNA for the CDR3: TGTGCCTGGAGTGAGACAGGGAACAATCAGCCCCAGCATTTT.

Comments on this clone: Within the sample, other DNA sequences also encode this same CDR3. The CDR3 here is CASSLGQYNEQFF. In nucleotides, the CDR3 is TGTGCCAGCAGTTTAGGACAGTACAATGAGCAGTTCTTC. This chain connects TRBV27 to TRBJ2-1, with TRBD1 as a possible D gene (6 bases). The CDR3 has 13 residues. Per the germline V gene, CDR1 is MNHEY and CDR2 is SMNVEV (reference sequence). The ends were cut back, 2 bases at V and 4 bases at J, with 6 bases in the middle.

The chain's CDR3 is CATSDRQGPNSPLHF. Written as DNA, the CDR3 is TGTGCCACCAGTGATCGACAGGGACCCAATTCACCCCTCCACTTT. The chain combines TRBV24-1 with TRBJ1-6; 7 bases fit TRBD1. Germline V CDR1 and CDR2: KGHDR, SFDVKD. This CDR3 spans 15 amino acids. V dropped 3 bases and J dropped 7; count of bases not matched to a gene: 5.

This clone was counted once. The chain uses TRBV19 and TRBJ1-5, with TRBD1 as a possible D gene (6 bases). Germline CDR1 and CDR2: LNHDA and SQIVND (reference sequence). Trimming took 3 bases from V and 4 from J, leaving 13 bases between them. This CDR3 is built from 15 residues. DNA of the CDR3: TGTGCCAGTAGTATCGGGCGGGGGGCAAATCAGCCCCAGCATTTT. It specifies CASSIGRGANQPQHF.

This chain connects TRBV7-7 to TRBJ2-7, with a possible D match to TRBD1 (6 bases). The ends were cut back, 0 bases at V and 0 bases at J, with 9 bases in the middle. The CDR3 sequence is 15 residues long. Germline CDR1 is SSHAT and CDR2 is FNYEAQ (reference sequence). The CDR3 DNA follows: TGTGCCAGCAGCTTAGCACAGGGTAACTCCTACGAGCAGTACTTC. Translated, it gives CASSLAQGNSYEQYF.

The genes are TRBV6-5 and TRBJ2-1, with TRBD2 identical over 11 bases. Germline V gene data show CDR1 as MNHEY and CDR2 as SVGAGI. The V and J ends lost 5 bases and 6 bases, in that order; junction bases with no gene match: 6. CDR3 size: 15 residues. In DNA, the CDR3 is TGTGCCAGCAGTCCGACTAGCGGGGAGCCCAATGAGCAGTTCTTC. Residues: CASSPTSGEPNEQFF.

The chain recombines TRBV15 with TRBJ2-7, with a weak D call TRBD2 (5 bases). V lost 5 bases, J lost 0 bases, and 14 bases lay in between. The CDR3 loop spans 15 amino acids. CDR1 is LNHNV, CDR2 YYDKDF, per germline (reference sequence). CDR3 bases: TGTGCCACCAGCGTGCCAGTTGGGAGCTCCTACGAGCAGTACTTC. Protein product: CATSVPVGSSYEQYF.

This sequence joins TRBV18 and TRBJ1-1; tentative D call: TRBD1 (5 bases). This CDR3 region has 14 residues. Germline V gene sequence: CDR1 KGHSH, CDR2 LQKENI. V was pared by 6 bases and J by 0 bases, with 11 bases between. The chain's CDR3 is CASSLDSLNTEAFF. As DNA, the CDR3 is TGTGCCAGCTCCCTCGACAGTTTGAACACTGAAGCTTTCTTT.